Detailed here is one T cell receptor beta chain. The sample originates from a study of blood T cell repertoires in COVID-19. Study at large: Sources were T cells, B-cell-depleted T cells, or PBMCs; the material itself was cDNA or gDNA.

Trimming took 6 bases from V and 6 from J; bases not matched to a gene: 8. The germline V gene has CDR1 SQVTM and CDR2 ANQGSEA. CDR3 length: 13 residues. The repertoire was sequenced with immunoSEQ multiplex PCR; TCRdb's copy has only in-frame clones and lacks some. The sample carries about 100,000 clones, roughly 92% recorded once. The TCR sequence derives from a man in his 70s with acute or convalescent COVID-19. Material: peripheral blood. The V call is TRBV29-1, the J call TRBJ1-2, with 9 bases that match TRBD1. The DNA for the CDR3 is TGCAGCGTATCACAGGGGGCGCGAAATGGCTACACCTTC. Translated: CSVSQGARNGYTF.